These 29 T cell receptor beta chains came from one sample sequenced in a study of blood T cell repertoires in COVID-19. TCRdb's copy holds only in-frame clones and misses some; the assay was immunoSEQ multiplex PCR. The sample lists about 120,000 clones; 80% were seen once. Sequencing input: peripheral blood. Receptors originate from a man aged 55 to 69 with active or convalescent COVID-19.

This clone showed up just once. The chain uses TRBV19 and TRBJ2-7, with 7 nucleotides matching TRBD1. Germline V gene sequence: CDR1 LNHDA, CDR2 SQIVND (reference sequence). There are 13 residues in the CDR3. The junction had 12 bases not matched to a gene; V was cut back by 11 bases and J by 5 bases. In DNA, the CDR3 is TGTGCCTTCCCCCGGGACAGAAGACACGAGCAGTACTTC. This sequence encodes CAFPRDRRHEQYF.

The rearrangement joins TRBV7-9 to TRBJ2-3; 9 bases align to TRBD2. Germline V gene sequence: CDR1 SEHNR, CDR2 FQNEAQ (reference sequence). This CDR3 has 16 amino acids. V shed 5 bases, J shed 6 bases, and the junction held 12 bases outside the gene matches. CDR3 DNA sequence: TGTGCCAGCAGCCCCGTAGGTAGCGGGAGTAGGGATACGCAGTATTTT. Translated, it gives CASSPVGSGSRDTQYF. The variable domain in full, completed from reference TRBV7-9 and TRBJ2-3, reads DTGVSQNPRHKITKRGQNVTFRCDPISEHNRLYWYRQTLGQGPEFLTYFQNEAQLEKSRLLSDRFSAERPKGSFSTLEIQRTEQGDSAMYLCASSPVGSGSRDTQYFGPGTRLTVL.

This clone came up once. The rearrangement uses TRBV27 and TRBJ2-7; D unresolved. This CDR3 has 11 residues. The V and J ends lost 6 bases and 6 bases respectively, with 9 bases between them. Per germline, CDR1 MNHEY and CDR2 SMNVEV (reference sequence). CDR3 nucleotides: TGTGCCAGCAGCTCTTTTTTCGAGCAGTACTTC. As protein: CASSSFFEQYF.

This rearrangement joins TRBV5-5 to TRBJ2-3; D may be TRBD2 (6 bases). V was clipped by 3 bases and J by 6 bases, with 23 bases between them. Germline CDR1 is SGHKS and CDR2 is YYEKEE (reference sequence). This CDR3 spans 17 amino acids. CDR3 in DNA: TGTGCCAGCAGCTCCGGGGACTCGACGTCTCGGGGGGATACGCAGTATTTT. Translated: CASSSGDSTSRGDTQYF. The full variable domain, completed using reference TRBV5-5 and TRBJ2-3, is DAGVTQSPTHLIKTRGQQVTLRCSPISGHKSVSWYQQVLGQGPQFIFQYYEKEERGRGNFPDRFSARQFPNYSSELNVNALLLGDSALYLCASSSGDSTSRGDTQYFGPGTRLTVL.

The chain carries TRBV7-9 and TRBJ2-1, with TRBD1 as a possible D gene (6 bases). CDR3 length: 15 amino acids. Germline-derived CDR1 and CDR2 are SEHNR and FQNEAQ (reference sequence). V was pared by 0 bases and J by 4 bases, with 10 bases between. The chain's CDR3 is CASSLAQGSYNEQFF. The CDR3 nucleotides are TGTGCCAGCAGCTTAGCACAGGGATCGTACAATGAGCAGTTCTTC.

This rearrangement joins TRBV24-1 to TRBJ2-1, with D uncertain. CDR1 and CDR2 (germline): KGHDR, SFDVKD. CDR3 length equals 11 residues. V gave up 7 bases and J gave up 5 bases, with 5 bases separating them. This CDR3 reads CATRSNNEQFF. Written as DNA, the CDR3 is TGTGCCACCAGAAGCAACAATGAGCAGTTCTTC.

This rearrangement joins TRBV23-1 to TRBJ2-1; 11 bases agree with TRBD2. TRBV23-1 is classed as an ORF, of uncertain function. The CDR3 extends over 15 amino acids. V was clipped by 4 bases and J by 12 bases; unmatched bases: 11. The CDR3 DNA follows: TGCGCCAGCAGTCGTCCGGGACTAGCGGCAGTAGTGCAGTTCTTC. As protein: CASSRPGLAAVVQFF.

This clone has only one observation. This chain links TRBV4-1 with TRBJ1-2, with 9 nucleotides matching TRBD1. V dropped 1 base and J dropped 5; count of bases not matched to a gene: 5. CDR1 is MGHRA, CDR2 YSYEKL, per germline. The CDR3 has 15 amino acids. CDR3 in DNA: TGCGCCAGCAGCCAAGTGGGAGACAGGGGGTATGGCTACACCTTC. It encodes CASSQVGDRGYGYTF.

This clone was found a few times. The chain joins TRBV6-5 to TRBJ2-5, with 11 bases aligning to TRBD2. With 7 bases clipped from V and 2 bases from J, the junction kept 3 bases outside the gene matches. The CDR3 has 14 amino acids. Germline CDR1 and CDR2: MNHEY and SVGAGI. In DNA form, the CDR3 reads TGTGCCAGCATAGCGGGAGGGGGACAAGAGACCCAGTACTTC. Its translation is CASIAGGGQETQYF.

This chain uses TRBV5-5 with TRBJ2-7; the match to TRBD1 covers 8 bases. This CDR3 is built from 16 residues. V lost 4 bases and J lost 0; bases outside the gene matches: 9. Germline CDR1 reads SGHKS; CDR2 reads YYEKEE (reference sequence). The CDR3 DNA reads TGTGCCAGCAGCCAGCCCGGGACAGGTAGCTCCTACGAGCAGTACTTC. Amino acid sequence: CASSQPGTGSSYEQYF.

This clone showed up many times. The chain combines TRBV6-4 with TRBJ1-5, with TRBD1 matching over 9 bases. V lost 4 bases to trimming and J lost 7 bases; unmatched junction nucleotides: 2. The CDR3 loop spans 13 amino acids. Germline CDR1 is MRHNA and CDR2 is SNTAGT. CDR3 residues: CASSVDRGQPQHF. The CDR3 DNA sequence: TGTGCCAGCAGTGTAGACAGGGGGCAGCCCCAGCATTTT.

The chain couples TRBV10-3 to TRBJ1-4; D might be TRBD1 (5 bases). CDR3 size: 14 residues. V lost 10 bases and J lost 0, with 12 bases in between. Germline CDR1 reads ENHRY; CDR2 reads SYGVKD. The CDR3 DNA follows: TGTGCCACCCAGGCGGGGGCAACTAATGAAAAACTGTTTTTT. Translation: CATQAGATNEKLFF.

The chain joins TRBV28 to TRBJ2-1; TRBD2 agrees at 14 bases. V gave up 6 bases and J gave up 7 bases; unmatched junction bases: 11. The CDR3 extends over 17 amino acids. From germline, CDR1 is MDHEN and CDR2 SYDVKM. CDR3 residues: CASSQTSGRAIRNEQFF. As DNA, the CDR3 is TGTGCCAGCAGCCAGACTAGCGGGAGGGCCATTAGAAATGAGCAGTTCTTC.

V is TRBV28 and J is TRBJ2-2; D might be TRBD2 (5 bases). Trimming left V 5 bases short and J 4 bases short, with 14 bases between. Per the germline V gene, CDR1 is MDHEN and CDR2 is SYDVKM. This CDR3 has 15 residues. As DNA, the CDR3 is TGTGCCAGCAGTCTTACCGGGGTCCTCACCGGGGAGCTGTTTTTT. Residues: CASSLTGVLTGELFF. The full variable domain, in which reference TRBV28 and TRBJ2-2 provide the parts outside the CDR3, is DVKVTQSSRYLVKRTGEKVFLECVQDMDHENMFWYRQDPGLGLRLIYFSYDVKMKEKGDIPEGYSVSREKKERFSLILESASTNQTSMYLCASSLTGVLTGELFFGEGSRLTVL.

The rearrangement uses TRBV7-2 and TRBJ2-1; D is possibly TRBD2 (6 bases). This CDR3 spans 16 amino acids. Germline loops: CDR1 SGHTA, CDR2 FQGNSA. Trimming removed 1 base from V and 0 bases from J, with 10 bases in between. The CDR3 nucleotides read TGTGCCAGCAGCTTAGATAGCGGTTCCTCCTACAATGAGCAGTTCTTC. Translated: CASSLDSGSSYNEQFF.

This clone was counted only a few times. Here the CDR3 DNA reads TGTGCCAGCAGCCCCCACGGCGAGGTACGTGAGCAGTTCTTC. Translation gives CASSPHGEVREQFF. The V call is TRBV11-3, the J call TRBJ2-1, with D uncertain. V was clipped by 5 bases and J by 9 bases, with 17 bases between them. Per the germline V gene, CDR1 is SGHNT and CDR2 is YENEEA. The CDR3 runs 14 residues.

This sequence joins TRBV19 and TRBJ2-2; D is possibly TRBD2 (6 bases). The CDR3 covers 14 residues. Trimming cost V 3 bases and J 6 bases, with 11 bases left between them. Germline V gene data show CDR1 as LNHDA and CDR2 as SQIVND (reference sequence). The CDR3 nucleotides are TGTGCCAGTAGTATGAAGCGGGTATCCGGGGAGCTGTTTTTT. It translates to CASSMKRVSGELFF.

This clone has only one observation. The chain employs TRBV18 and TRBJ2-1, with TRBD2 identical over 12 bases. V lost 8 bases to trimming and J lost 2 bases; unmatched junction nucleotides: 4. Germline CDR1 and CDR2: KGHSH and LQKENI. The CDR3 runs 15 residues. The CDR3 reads CASRLAGEAYNEQFF. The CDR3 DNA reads TGTGCCAGCCGACTAGCGGGAGAGGCCTACAATGAGCAGTTCTTC. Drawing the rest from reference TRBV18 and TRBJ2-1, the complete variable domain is NAGVMQNPRHLVRRRGQEARLRCSPMKGHSHVYWYRQLPEEGLKFMVYLQKENIIDESGMPKERFSAEFPKEGPSILRIQQVVRGDSAAYFCASRLAGEAYNEQFFGPGTRLTVL.

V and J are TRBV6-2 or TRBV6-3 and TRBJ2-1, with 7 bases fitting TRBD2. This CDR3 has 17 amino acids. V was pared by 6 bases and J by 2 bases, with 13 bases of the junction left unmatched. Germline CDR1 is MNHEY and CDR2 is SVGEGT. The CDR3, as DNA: TGTGCCAGCAGCCCGATGGGAGCGGGATTAACCTACAATGAGCAGTTCTTC. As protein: CASSPMGAGLTYNEQFF.

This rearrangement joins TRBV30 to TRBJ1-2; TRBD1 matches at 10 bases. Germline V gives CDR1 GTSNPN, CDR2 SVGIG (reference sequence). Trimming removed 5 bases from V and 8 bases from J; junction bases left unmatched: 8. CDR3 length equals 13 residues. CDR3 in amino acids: CAWLGQGGGGYTF. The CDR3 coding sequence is TGTGCCTGGCTAGGACAGGGGGGTGGCGGCTACACCTTC.

CDR3 in amino acids: CASDRGVEQYF. The CDR3 DNA reads TGTGCCAGCGACAGGGGGGTGGAGCAGTACTTC. The chain employs TRBV6-5 and TRBJ2-7; 9 nucleotides line up with TRBD1. This CDR3 comprises 11 residues. The ends lost 8 bases at V and 7 bases at J; junction bases unmatched: 3. Germline-derived CDR1 and CDR2 are MNHEY and SVGAGI.

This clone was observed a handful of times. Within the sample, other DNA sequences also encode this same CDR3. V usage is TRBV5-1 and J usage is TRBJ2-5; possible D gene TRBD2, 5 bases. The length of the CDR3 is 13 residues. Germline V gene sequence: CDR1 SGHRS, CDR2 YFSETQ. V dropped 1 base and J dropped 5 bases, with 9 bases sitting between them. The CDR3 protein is CASSLRGGETQYF. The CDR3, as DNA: TGCGCCAGCAGCTTGCGGGGTGGGGAGACCCAGTACTTC.

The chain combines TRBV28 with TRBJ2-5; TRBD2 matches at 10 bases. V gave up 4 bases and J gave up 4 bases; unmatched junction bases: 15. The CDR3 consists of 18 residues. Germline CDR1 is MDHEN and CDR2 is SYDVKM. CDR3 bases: TGTGCCAGCAGTTGGCCCTCACGGCAGCGGGAGGGCCTAGAGACCCAGTACTTC. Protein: CASSWPSRQREGLETQYF.

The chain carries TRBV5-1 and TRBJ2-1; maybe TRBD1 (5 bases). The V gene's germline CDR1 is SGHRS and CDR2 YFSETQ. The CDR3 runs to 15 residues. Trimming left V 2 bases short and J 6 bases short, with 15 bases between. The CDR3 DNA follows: TGCGCCAGCAGCTTTAATAGGGGCATGGTCAATGAGCAGTTCTTC. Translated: CASSFNRGMVNEQFF.

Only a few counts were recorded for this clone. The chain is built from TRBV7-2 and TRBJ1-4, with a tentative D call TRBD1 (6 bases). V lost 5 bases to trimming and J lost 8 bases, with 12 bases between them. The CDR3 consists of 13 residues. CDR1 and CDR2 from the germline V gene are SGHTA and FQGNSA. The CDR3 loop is CASSPGQYEKLFF. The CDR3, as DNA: TGTGCCAGCAGCCCAGGACAGTACGAAAAACTGTTTTTT.

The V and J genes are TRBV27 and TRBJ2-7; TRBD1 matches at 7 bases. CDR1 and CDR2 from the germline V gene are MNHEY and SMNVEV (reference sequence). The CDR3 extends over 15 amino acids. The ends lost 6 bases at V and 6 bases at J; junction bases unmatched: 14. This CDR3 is CASRKTPGQLLEQYF. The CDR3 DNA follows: TGTGCCAGCAGGAAGACTCCGGGACAGCTTCTCGAGCAGTACTTC.

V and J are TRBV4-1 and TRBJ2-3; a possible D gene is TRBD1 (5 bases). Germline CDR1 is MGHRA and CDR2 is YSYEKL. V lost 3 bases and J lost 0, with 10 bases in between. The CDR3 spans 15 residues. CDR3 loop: CASSQDTSSTDTQYF. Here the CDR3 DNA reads TGCGCCAGCAGCCAGGACACTTCTAGCACAGATACGCAGTATTTT.

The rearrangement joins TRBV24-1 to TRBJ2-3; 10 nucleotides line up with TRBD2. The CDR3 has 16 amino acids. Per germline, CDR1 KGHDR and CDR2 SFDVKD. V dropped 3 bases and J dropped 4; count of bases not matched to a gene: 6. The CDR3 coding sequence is TGTGCCACCAGTGATCCGAGCGGGAGGGGCGCAGATACGCAGTATTTT. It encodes CATSDPSGRGADTQYF.

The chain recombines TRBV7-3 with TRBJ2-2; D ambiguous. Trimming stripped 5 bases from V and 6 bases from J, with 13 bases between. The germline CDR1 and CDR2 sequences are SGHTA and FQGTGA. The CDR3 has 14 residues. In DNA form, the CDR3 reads TGTGCCAGCAGCCCGTCCCTGGCCGCCGGGGAGCTGTTTTTT. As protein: CASSPSLAAGELFF.